The clone carrying this T cell receptor beta chain was counted a few times. What it binds is not known. This specimen belongs to a study of early T cells in non-severe SARS-CoV-2 infection. Study-wide background: Sequencing targeted bulk RNA from unsorted whole blood, leaving chains unpaired.

Unique molecular identifiers were added to individual cDNA molecules. Using its own MiXCR run on the 5' RACE reads, TCRdb lists one record per CDR3 protein. This table has fewer than 100,000 distinct CDR3 sequences, about 17% appearing once. Overall study findings and caveats: VDJdb-based matching was biased toward anti-spike CD8 responses and missed private and CD4 specificities.

Deletions cut 5 bases from V and 4 bases from J, with 7 bases between. This CDR3 region has 12 residues. In germline, CDR1 is SGHAT, CDR2 FQNNGV. This receptor was obtained from an adult who was a healthcare worker with PCR-confirmed SARS-CoV-2 infection or an uninfected control (not recorded which). Sequencing input: whole blood. The chain has TRBV11-2 and TRBJ2-3; no definite D call. Written as DNA, the CDR3 is TGTGCCAGCAGCGCCGGACCAGATACGCAGTATTTT. This gives the protein CASSAGPDTQYF.